This TCR beta chain was recovered during a study of cytomegalovirus exposure and HLA in healthy donors (dated by TCRdb to the late 2010s). At the level of the whole study: In an earlier analysis of around 540 of the donors, about 260 Gb of sequence data and 117 million unique TCR beta sequences from approximately 180 million T cells were reported. An early release covering around 630 HLA-typed donors comprised about 320 gigabases of sequencing data and around 80 million unique TCR sequences. Of the approximately 400 genotyped donors, approximately 83% fell in the genetic ancestry cluster associated with self-reported Caucasian donors. The study aimed to test whether cataloging public T cell receptors could reveal signatures of past pathogen exposure. Using immunosequencing, the study profiled T cell repertoires from 500 to 800 subjects and related those repertoires to cytomegalovirus serostatus. A separate validation cohort of about 110 different subjects was used in addition to the roughly 620-subject first cohort. To predict cytomegalovirus infection status, the study brought together high-throughput TCR immunosequencing, statistical association of individual TCRs with disease status, and machine learning. A later analysis re-examined previously published TCR beta repertoires from about 670 donors and added high-resolution HLA genotyping to investigate patterns of TCR occurrence. Rather than drawing on any new phenotypic data, the later analysis identified candidate immune exposures from TCR beta sequences and the way those sequences occurred across donors. To decide whether each TCR beta V gene segment behaved as functional or pseudogenic, an earlier analysis of nearly 600 of the donors relied on high-throughput TCR beta sequencing. Alongside the repertoire data, information on donor age, sex, ethnicity and CMV serostatus was compiled. Genome-wide SNP genotypes for about 60% of the 666 donors were used in a later genetic analysis, which treated that subset as a discovery cohort. Every discovery cohort repertoire had been produced on one sequencing platform. Class I and class II HLA loci were covered by the typing at four-digit resolution. Typing coverage varied by locus: roughly 620-630 donors for A, B, C, DRB1 and DQB1; roughly 560 for DQA1; about 570 for DPA1; about 450 for DPB1. Because of strong linkage in the cohort, roughly five DR-DQ haplotypes were treated as single units for association and clustering. On average, roughly 240,000 unique TCR beta nucleotide sequences were sequenced per donor among some 430 genotyped donors of the cohort, with roughly 20% of those sequences being non-productive.

The cohort comprised fewer than 700 healthy bone marrow donors. Cohort members were all nominally healthy when sampled, although unrecorded immune exposures were likely present. The donor tested CMV seronegative, placing the donor among the approximately 400 seronegative members of the cohort. Every donor gave a peripheral blood sample, and the peripheral blood mononuclear cells from that sample were used for TCR beta sequencing. The Qiagen DNeasy Blood Extraction Kit was used to extract genomic DNA from the blood cell samples. What the research found in general, with its limitations: In an earlier analysis of fewer than 700 of the donors, most TCR beta V segments appeared in productive rearrangements about 87% or about 30% of the time, broadly matching IMGT annotations. In a later analysis, the rate of TCR association differed among HLA loci, with DRB1 alleles having the most associated TCRs and HLA-C alleles having the fewest. About 17 rarely observed V segments, including chromosome 9 orphons, were excluded from the earlier analysis of approximately 500 of the donors because counts were too low. Three of the identified cytomegalovirus-associated TCR beta chains were confirmed in vitro to be specific for cytomegalovirus antigens. Some IMGT-functional V segments, including TRBV6-2 and TRBV6-3, could not be distinguished by the 87-base-pair reads and were therefore excluded. A later genetic analysis reported fewer N-insertions in productive TCRs among donors in an Asian-associated ancestry cluster than the roughly 670-donor mean. Only TCR beta chains were sequenced in this cohort, and the absence of alpha or paired-chain data limited detectable features. In a later analysis, most CMV-associated TCR beta chains were found to appear HLA-restricted, with HLA associations seemingly driven largely by CMV exposure. Linkage disequilibrium might explain the correlated functional status among segregating V segments, but an unknown experimental factor could not be ruled out. The authors suggested that the approach could potentially be extended to other disease states and immunological phenotypes. In a later analysis, several top co-occurrence clusters were reported to appear linked to parvovirus B19, influenza, CMV and Epstein-Barr virus. In a later genetic analysis, a missense DCLRE1C variant was associated with V-gene and J-gene trimming of TCR beta chains, and the association was replicated in an independent cohort. A cluster of highly shared sequence variants was judged likely to represent a technical artifact of the sequencing pipeline. A total of some 180 TCR beta chains were listed by the study as associated with cytomegalovirus. In a later analysis, HLA-associated TCR beta chains showed more clonal expansion and lower generation probabilities than non-associated chains that were equally common. Because HLA typing was unavailable for some donors at each locus, only the typed subset was used in association tests. In both the original and validation cohorts, the classifier was reported to diagnose cytomegalovirus status with high specificity and sensitivity. Specific HLA alleles were associated with over 15,000 TCR beta sequences at a false discovery rate of 0.05 in a later analysis. While some public TCRs were present in many individuals, most TCR sequences turned up only very rarely across donors. The only immune exposure information available for the cohort was CMV serostatus. Strong co-occurrence of HLA alleles, especially DR and DQ, made assigning TCR associations to individual alleles difficult. Sequencing depth was assumed to be roughly uniform across donors in the presence/absence analyses, though that assumption may not hold. A further reported finding was that TCR beta sequences accurately predicted the HLA-A and HLA-B alleles for most subjects in the first cohort.

As encoded in the germline V gene, CDR1 is MNHEY while CDR2 is SVGAGI. The CDR3 runs 14 amino acids, cysteine and phenylalanine included. Only the CDR3 DNA stays, 42 bases, in frame from base 1. V sheds 0 bases and J sheds 5 bases, leaving 8 bases between their ends. Library prep was done by the immunoSEQ multiplex PCR assay. The multiplex PCR relied on a mix of 60 forward primers for TCR Vbeta segments and 13 reverse primers for TCR Jbeta segments. A multiplex PCR assay on genomic DNA amplified the CDR3 region of rearranged TCR beta genes. Amplified TCR beta libraries were sequenced as 87-base-pair reads on the Illumina HiSeq System. Concerning the study's data processing: In a later analysis, some 80 million unique TCR beta chains were counted across the approximately 640 repertoires, and roughly 11 million of these chains were shared by at least two donors. Raw reads were error-corrected and collapsed into unique sequences by a nearest-neighbor algorithm in which closely related sequences were merged to remove PCR and sequencing errors. Alignment of CDR3 sequences to IMGT reference sequences was used to assign V, D and J gene segments. For a sequence to be retained, a match of at least six nucleotides to both a V gene segment and a J gene segment was required. A rearrangement counted as productive if the CDR3 had no stop codons and remained in frame with V and J, and every other rearrangement counted as non-productive. CDR3 was defined by IMGT convention, running from the second conserved V-encoded cysteine to the conserved J-encoded phenylalanine. The earlier analysis of some 550 of the donors excluded any sequence lacking an unambiguous match to a single V gene segment. An earlier analysis of a few hundred of the donors classified V segments as functional when productive rearrangements were above 56.7% and as segregating when the standard deviation between donors was above 5%. To diagnose cytomegalovirus status from the catalog of TCR beta chain sequences, a statistical classification framework was built. In a later analysis, TCR nucleotide sequences were compared against IMGT/GENE-DB human TR gene sequences so that V and J genes could be assigned. A later analysis assigned CDR3 sequences and most-parsimonious VDJ recombination scenarios with the TCRdist pipeline. In a later analysis, each TCR beta chain was defined by its CDR3 amino acid sequence together with its V-gene family, and reads without a unique V-gene family were excluded. In a later analysis, fewer than 600 highly shared, low-generation-probability nucleotide sequences were removed to address suspected cross-contamination and a sequencing artifact. In a later analysis, a clonal expansion index was calculated for each public chain from normalized within-repertoire ranks of inferred template counts. In a later analysis, generation probabilities were computed using a VDJ recombination model fitted to out-of-frame rearrangements, and the results were checked against IGoR. In a later analysis, hypergeometric tests were used to score TCR-TCR, TCR-HLA and TCR-CMV co-occurrence, with a repertoire-size bias correction applied to TCR pairs. In a later analysis, false discovery rates were estimated by permuting HLA or CMV assignments 20 times. In a later analysis, co-occurring TCRs were grouped using DBSCAN, with TCRdist sequence similarity added in when clustering inside HLA-allele-positive subsets. Repertoires with fewer than 30,000 or more than 120,000 public chains, plus five repertoires with anomalous nucleotide sharing, were excluded from co-occurrence clustering. The source is immuneACCESS, and TCRdb retained only in-frame sequences with V and J called. Part of the clones is not carried over; for the studies checked, unresolved V genes explain less than half of this, and the remainder is unexplained. The V and J calls and clone size are taken from that table; D and trimming were inferred from the DNA. In this sample the table shows some 270,000 clones, roughly 80% of which occur a single time. The ten biggest clones cover less than 0.4% of the sample.

As regards this clone: Its antigen is not yet known. It has no much larger one-base neighbor in the sample; base qualities were not kept.

The receptor comes from a girl aged 2 to 10 in good health and CMV-seronegative. Recombination linked TRBV6-5 to TRBJ1-5, with no reliable assignment of the D segment. The sample consisted of PBMCs. The sequence in DNA is TGTGCCAGCAGTTACTCCCACGGGGATCAGCCCCAGCATTTT. This gives the protein CASSYSHGDQPQHF.